The following is a T cell receptor (beta chain) sequence with its context. Its antigen is not known. The data derive from a study of shared clonotypes between healthy human individuals. Study in general: There were three CD4 naive, three CD4 memory, two CD8 naive and one CD8 memory plates per donor.

Notes on the study in general: Non-shared clonotypes displayed generation probabilities falling below those of clonotypes present in all four donors.

Sequencing used immunoSEQ multiplex PCR; TCRdb keeps in-frame clones, though not all of them. The top ten hold about 0.13% of the sample, which has a few million clones, 90% to 97% seen once. Unmatched junction bases numbered 5, after V lost 5 bases and J lost 0 bases. This CDR3 has 17 amino acids. Per germline, CDR1 SEHNR and CDR2 FQNEAQ (reference sequence). CD4+ cells yielded CD45RA+ naive and CD45RA-negative memory subsets. The TCR comes from a man between 18 and 29 years old in good health. The genes are TRBV7-9 and TRBJ2-3, with 13 bases matching TRBD2. The sequenced material came from naive CD4+ T cells sorted from blood. The subset denotes: CD45RA+ positively selected. The CDR3 DNA sequence: TGTGCCAGCAGCCTAGGGACTAGCGGGGATAGCACAGATACGCAGTATTTT. Translated: CASSLGTSGDSTDTQYF. The whole variable domain, remainder taken from reference TRBV7-9 and TRBJ2-3, is DTGVSQNPRHKITKRGQNVTFRCDPISEHNRLYWYRQTLGQGPEFLTYFQNEAQLEKSRLLSDRFSAERPKGSFSTLEIQRTEQGDSAMYLCASSLGTSGDSTDTQYFGPGTRLTVL.